The 20 T cell receptor beta chains given below trace back to one sample, sequenced in a study of blood T cells in healthy people across ages (dated by TCRdb to the mid-2010s). The library was prepared using 5' RACE. This sample was sequenced with an Illumina HiSeq 2500. A second roughly 6 to 12 cycle PCR used a sample-barcoded 5' primer and a J-beta primer mix. In-frame beta chains were kept once TCRdb had trimmed the public reads at Q25 with fastp and called clones with MiXCR. When rows share a CDR3 protein, they turn into one entry using the most common DNA and genes. The sample has 500,000 to 700,000 distinct CDR3 sequences on record, approximately 30% of them singletons. The leading ten clones occupy approximately 14% of the sample. Sample: blood. The receptors were gathered from a woman older than 75 in good health.

The sample holds many counts of this clonotype. A much bigger clone sits one base away, suggesting this may be a read error. The rearrangement joins TRBV4-3 to TRBJ2-1; no clear D gene. The assigned J gene may be wrong: the sequence end matches TRBJ2-7 better. Germline CDR1 LGHNA, CDR2 YSLEER. This CDR3 is 18 amino acids long. CDR3 DNA: TGCGCCAGCAGCCAAGATCCTGCGGTGGCTATATCCTACAATGAGCAGTACTTC. This encodes CASSQDPAVAISYNEQYF.

A word on this clonotype: Since a much larger clone is just one base distant, this may be a read error. This sequence joins TRBV3-1 and TRBJ2-1, with 9 bases matching TRBD2. The tail of the sequence fits TRBJ2-7 better, so the J call may be wrong. The CDR3 consists of 16 residues. CDR1 is LGHDT, CDR2 YNNKEL, per germline (reference sequence). CDR3 residues: CASSHQLAGSYNEQYF. CDR3 coding DNA: TGTGCCAGCAGCCACCAACTAGCGGGCTCCTACAATGAGCAGTACTTC.

This clonotype was counted only a few times. An end of the junction does not agree with germline; a read error may underlie this. The J gene is TRBJ1-2, the V gene TRBV24-1; D possibly corresponds to TRBD1 (5 bases). Looked up from germline, CDR1 is KGHDR and CDR2 is SFDVKD. The CDR3 extends over 14 amino acids. CDR3 region: CATSDKTANYGHTF. CDR3 in DNA: TGTGCCACCAGTGATAAGACAGCTAACTATGGCCACACCTTC.

This clonotype has at least ten counts. The rearrangement links TRBV5-5 to TRBJ1-2; D is unresolved. CDR3 length: 15 amino acids. The V and J ends lost 1 base and 2 bases respectively, with 12 bases between them. Germline CDR1 reads SGHKS; CDR2 reads YYEKEE (reference sequence). The CDR3 DNA reads as TGTGCCAGCAGCTTGTTGGGCGGACCCAACTATGGCTACACCTTC. This translates into CASSLLGGPNYGYTF.

Many counts were recorded for this clonotype. The J gene is TRBJ2-7, the V gene TRBV20-1; 8 nucleotides line up with TRBD2. Germline-derived CDR1 and CDR2 are DFQATT and SNEGSKA (reference sequence). This CDR3 comprises 13 residues. The CDR3 loop reads CSAIGTSGYEQYF. The CDR3 nucleotides read TGCAGCGCGATTGGAACTAGCGGTTACGAGCAGTACTTC.

At least ten counts were recorded for this clonotype. The chain employs TRBV2 and TRBJ1-2; TRBD1 is a possible D gene (5 bases). The length of the CDR3 is 13 residues. Germline V lookup: CDR1 SNHLY, CDR2 FYNNEI. Trimming took off 4 bases at V and 8 bases at J, with 14 bases between the two ends. The CDR3 spells CASSVRGAEGYTF. DNA for the CDR3: TGTGCCAGCAGTGTGAGAGGGGCGGAAGGCTACACCTTC.

This clonotype was observed a few times. The CDR3 nucleotides are TGTGCCAGCAGCCAGACGACAGGGAGAGGCTATGGCTACACCTTC. It encodes CASSQTTGRGYGYTF. The V gene is TRBV3-1, the J gene TRBJ1-2; the match to TRBD1 covers 7 bases. The V and J ends lost 3 bases and 4 bases, in that order; junction bases with no gene match: 8. This CDR3 region has 15 residues. Per the germline V gene, CDR1 is LGHDT and CDR2 is YNNKEL (reference sequence).

This clonotype occurred many times. The rearrangement joins TRBV20-1 to TRBJ2-5; the match to TRBD2 covers 7 bases. Germline V gene sequence: CDR1 DFQATT, CDR2 SNEGSKA (reference sequence). The CDR3 contains 15 residues. V gave up 4 bases and J gave up 5 bases; unmatched junction bases: 13. CDR3 bases: TGCAGTGCTACGCGGGAACTAGCGTTGGTGGAGACCCAGTACTTC. This encodes CSATRELALVETQYF.

This CDR3 is CAISEQYTIYF. CDR3 DNA: TGTGCCATCAGTGAGCAGTACACCATATATTTT. This sequence joins TRBV10-3 and TRBJ1-3; D not certain. This CDR3 has 11 residues. Looked up from germline, CDR1 is ENHRY and CDR2 is SYGVKD. V was pared by 2 bases and J by 8 bases, with 4 bases between.

This clonotype has a count of ten or more. In nucleotides, the CDR3 is TGTGCCAGCAGATCATGGGGGAACACAGATACGCAGTATTTT. This translates into CASRSWGNTDTQYF. V usage is TRBV27 and J usage is TRBJ2-3; D is perhaps TRBD1 or TRBD2 (5 bases each). The CDR3 spans 14 residues. V was pared by 6 bases and J by 2 bases, with 12 bases between. CDR1 and CDR2 from the germline V gene are MNHEY and SMNVEV (reference sequence).

This clonotype has ten or more counts. The chain joins TRBV6-6 to TRBJ2-4; 8 positions match TRBD1. The CDR3 runs 13 residues. J lost 7 bases, V lost 6 bases, and 5 bases had no gene match. In germline, CDR1 is MNHNY, CDR2 SVGAGI (reference sequence). For the CDR3, the DNA is TGTGCCAGCAGCCTCAGGGGGCGCAACATTCAGTACTTC. Its protein is CASSLRGRNIQYF.

This clonotype was picked up a small number of times. The chain links TRBV6-1 to TRBJ2-3; the D gene is possibly TRBD1 (5 bases). V was cut by 8 bases and J by 1 base, with 10 bases left in between. This CDR3 has 13 residues. Per germline, CDR1 MNHNS and CDR2 SASEGT. As DNA, the CDR3 is TGTGCCAGCGTGACAGTCGGCACAGATACGCAGTATTTT. Translated: CASVTVGTDTQYF.

In regard to this clonotype: A much larger clone is a single base away; this may be a read error. The chain combines TRBV5-1 with TRBJ1-2; D gene ambiguous. The ends were cut back, 0 bases at V and 6 bases at J, with 15 bases in the middle. This CDR3 has 15 residues. The germline V gene encodes CDR1 SGHRS and CDR2 YFSETQ. CDR3 in DNA: TGCGCCAGCAGCTTGGAGGCGCGGGGTAATGATGGCTACACCTTC. This codes for CASSLEARGNDGYTF.

V is TRBV4-1 and J is TRBJ2-1; D remains unclear. The end of the DNA aligns better with TRBJ2-7, so the J call may be wrong. The CDR3 spans 15 residues. Looked up from germline, CDR1 is MGHRA and CDR2 is YSYEKL. Here the CDR3 DNA reads TGCGCCAGCAGCCTGGTAGAATCACCCTACAATGAGCAGTACTTC. It specifies CASSLVESPYNEQYF.

This CDR3 reads CASSLSVSGYNEQYF. In nucleotides, the CDR3 is TGTGCCAGCAGCTTAAGCGTTAGCGGCTACAATGAGCAGTACTTC. The chain employs TRBV7-3 and TRBJ2-1; D might be TRBD2 (6 bases). The J call may be faulty, since TRBJ2-7 better matches the DNA end. In germline, CDR1 is SGHTA, CDR2 FQGTGA. The CDR3 is 15 residues long.

The chain employs TRBV7-9 and TRBJ1-1, with D perhaps matching TRBD1 (5 bases). The CDR3 runs to 12 residues. Trimming removed 5 bases at V and 7 bases at J, with 11 bases between. Germline values: CDR1 SEHNR, CDR2 FQNEAQ (reference sequence). The CDR3 here is CASSPRRGEAFF. CDR3 coding DNA: TGTGCCAGCAGCCCCAGGAGGGGTGAAGCTTTCTTT. Full variable domain (missing parts from reference TRBV7-9 and TRBJ1-1): DTGVSQNPRHKITKRGQNVTFRCDPISEHNRLYWYRQTLGQGPEFLTYFQNEAQLEKSRLLSDRFSAERPKGSFSTLEIQRTEQGDSAMYLCASSPRRGEAFFGQGTRLTVV.

This chain joins TRBV6-5 and TRBJ1-1; D is possibly TRBD1 (6 bases). Looked up from germline, CDR1 is MNHEY and CDR2 is SVGAGI. V lost 0 bases to trimming and J lost 7 bases, with 12 bases between them. This CDR3 is built from 14 residues. CDR3 protein: CASSYSRGAGEAFF. In DNA, the CDR3 is TGTGCCAGCAGTTACTCGCGGGGGGCCGGTGAAGCTTTCTTT.

As regards this clonotype: A read error is possible here, since a much larger clone lies one base away. CDR3 bases: TGCGCCAGCAGCTTGGATCCGGGGGGGAATGAGCAGTACTTC. Translating gives CASSLDPGGNEQYF. The chain recombines TRBV5-1 with TRBJ2-5, with 8 positions matching TRBD2. Trimming cost V 0 bases and J 11 bases; bases outside gene matches: 9. This CDR3 has 14 residues. Germline V gives CDR1 SGHRS, CDR2 YFSETQ.

This clonotype was seen repeatedly, ten times or more. The CDR3 loop reads CASSSLQGSDGYTF. In DNA, the CDR3 is TGCGCCAGCAGCTCCCTACAGGGGTCGGATGGCTACACCTTC. The chain uses TRBV5-1 and TRBJ1-2; 7 bases are a match to TRBD1. Trimming removed 3 bases from V and 6 bases from J; junction bases left unmatched: 8. This CDR3 region has 14 residues. CDR1 SGHRS and CDR2 YFSETQ come from the germline V gene.

The genes are TRBV2 and TRBJ2-7; possibly TRBD1 or TRBD2 for D (6 bases each). Trimming removed 7 bases at V and 6 bases at J, with 19 bases between. The CDR3 has 14 amino acids. The germline gives CDR1 SNHLY, CDR2 FYNNEI. The CDR3 sequence: CASKGGRGMAEQYF. CDR3 in DNA: TGTGCCAGCAAGGGGGGCAGGGGAATGGCCGAGCAGTACTTC.